The TCR beta chain under discussion was sequenced for a study of radiation and T cells in renal cell carcinoma. About this clone itself: As yet, its antigen is unknown.

Findings and limits, study-wide: Compared with controls, irradiated tumors showed greater TCR clonality.

Sample treatment: treatment-naive control, cytoreductive nephrectomy. Controls were unirradiated tumors from treatment-naive cytoreductive nephrectomy patients. Controls included several female and around ten male donors, resected 2011 to 2014. Libraries were prepared by immunoSEQ multiplex PCR; TCRdb keeps only in-frame clonotypes and omits some of them. This table holds about 10,000 clones, 50% to 60% found once. The source material was tumor tissue, sampled from a patient whose treatment was nephrectomy without radiotherapy. This TCR came from a man aged 40-50 years with renal cell carcinoma.

CDR3 loop: CASSRAPALESEAFF. In DNA form, the CDR3 reads TGTGCCAGCAGCCGTGCACCCGCCCTAGAGAGCGAAGCTTTCTTT. This rearrangement joins TRBV7-8 to TRBJ1-1; D not resolved. Trimming took off 5 bases at V and 8 bases at J, with 21 bases between the two ends. This CDR3 spans 15 amino acids. Germline CDR1 is SGHVS and CDR2 is FQNEAQ.